This T cell receptor beta chain was found in a study of shared clonotypes between healthy human individuals. Only in-frame clones appear in the TCRdb table, and some are missing; sequencing was by immunoSEQ multiplex PCR. The sample gives 2 million to 2.5 million clones, roughly 92% of which show up once; 0.37% is in the top ten. V lost 2 bases and J lost 4; bases outside the gene matches: 11. The CDR3 has 17 amino acids. Germline CDR1 reads SGHRS; CDR2 reads YFSETQ. The chain is built from TRBV5-1 and TRBJ2-1, with 8 bases aligning to TRBD2. Sequenced sample: naive CD4+ T cells from PBMCs. Stated subset: CD45RA+ positively selected. The clonotype was recovered from a man younger than 30 in good health. Some clones in this sample may be carry-over from other donors' samples. CDR3 bases: TGCGCCAGCAGCTTCACGATTAGCGGGACCGGATACAATGAGCAGTTCTTC. Its protein is CASSFTISGTGYNEQFF.